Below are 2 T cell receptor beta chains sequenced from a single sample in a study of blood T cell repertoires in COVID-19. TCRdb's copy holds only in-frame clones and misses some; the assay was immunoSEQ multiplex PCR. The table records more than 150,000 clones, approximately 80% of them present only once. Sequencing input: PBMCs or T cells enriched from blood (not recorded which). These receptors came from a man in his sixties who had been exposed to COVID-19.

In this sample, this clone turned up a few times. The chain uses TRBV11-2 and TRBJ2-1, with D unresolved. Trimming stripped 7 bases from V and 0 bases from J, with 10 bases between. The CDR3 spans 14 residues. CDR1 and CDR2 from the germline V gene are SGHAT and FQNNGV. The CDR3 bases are TGTGCCAGCAAGAGGAGCGACTCCTACAATGAGCAGTTCTTC. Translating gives CASKRSDSYNEQFF.

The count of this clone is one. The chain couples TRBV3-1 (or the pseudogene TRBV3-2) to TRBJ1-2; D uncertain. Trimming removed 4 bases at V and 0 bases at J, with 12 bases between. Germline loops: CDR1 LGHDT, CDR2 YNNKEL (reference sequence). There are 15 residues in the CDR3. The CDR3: CASSPKRHSNYGYTF. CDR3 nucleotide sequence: TGTGCCAGCAGCCCTAAACGCCACTCTAACTATGGCTACACCTTC.